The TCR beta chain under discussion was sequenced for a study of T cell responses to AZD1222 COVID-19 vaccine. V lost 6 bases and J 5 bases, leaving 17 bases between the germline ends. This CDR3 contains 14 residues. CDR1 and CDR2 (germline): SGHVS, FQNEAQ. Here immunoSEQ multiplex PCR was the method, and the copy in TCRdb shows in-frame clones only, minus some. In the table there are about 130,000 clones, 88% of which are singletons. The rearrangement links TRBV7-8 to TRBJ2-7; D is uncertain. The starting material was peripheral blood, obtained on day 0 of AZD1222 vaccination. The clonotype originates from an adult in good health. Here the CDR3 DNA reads TGTGCCAGCAGTTCTGGGATCACTCCCGACGAGCAGTACTTC. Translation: CASSSGITPDEQYF. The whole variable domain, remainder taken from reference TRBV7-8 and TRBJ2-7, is GAGVSQSPRYKVAKRGQDVALRCDPISGHVSLFWYQQALGQGPEFLTYFQNEAQLDKSGLPSDRFFAERPEGSVSTLKIQRTQQEDSAVYLCASSSGITPDEQYFGPGTRLTVT.